Following are 8 T cell receptor beta chains from one sample sequenced in a study of Ad26.COV2.S vaccination and SARS-CoV-2 variants. Specified treatment: 15 to 20 received Ad26.COV2.S at low or high dose, single or two shots; roughly 5 received placebo; per-sample allocation not given. At day 63 after the first vaccine or placebo injection, samples were drawn. Repertoires were generated with immunoSEQ multiplex PCR, while TCRdb's copy carries only in-frame clones and drops some. The sample holds under 400,000 clones; around 90% are singletons and the top ten take 3.4%. The specimen comprised peripheral blood, sampled in a trial of Ad26.COV2.S vaccine versus placebo. These receptors originate from a person aged 18-60 years who received the Ad26.COV2.S COVID-19 vaccine or a placebo.

This clone was recorded only once. This sequence joins TRBV4-3 and TRBJ1-2; D not resolved. Per the germline V gene, CDR1 is LGHNA and CDR2 is YSLEER. With 0 bases removed from V and 2 bases from J, the gap between germline ends came to 16 bases. The CDR3 has 17 residues. In nucleotides, the CDR3 is TGCGCCAGCAGCCAAGATCTAGTAAGAGGGCAGAACTATGGCTACACCTTC. This gives the protein CASSQDLVRGQNYGYTF.

The chain recombines TRBV29-1 with TRBJ1-1; 7 bases map to TRBD1. V lost 7 bases, J lost 1 base, and 6 bases stayed unmatched. Germline CDR1 reads SQVTM; CDR2 reads ANQGSEA. The CDR3 runs 13 residues. CDR3 protein: CSGTGQANTEAFF. The CDR3 region has the DNA TGCAGCGGAACTGGACAGGCGAACACTGAAGCTTTCTTT.

The J gene is TRBJ1-2, the V gene TRBV10-3; no definite D call. This CDR3 is built from 13 residues. V was pared by 7 bases and J by 7 bases, with 16 bases between. Germline CDR1 is ENHRY and CDR2 is SYGVKD. The CDR3 is CAIKTNPEFGYTF. The CDR3 DNA reads as TGTGCCATCAAGACCAATCCTGAATTTGGCTACACCTTC.

The chain recombines TRBV6-5 with TRBJ2-7; 7 bases map to TRBD1. CDR1 and CDR2 (germline): MNHEY, SVGAGI. This CDR3 spans 15 amino acids. Losses at the gene ends were 4 bases for V and 1 base for J; bases not matched to a gene: 7. For the CDR3, the DNA is TGTGCCAGCAGTTTGGGGTCAGGGGGATCCTACGAGCAGTACTTC. This encodes CASSLGSGGSYEQYF.

CDR3 amino acids: CASSLNRDSGETQYF. CDR3 in DNA: TGTGCCAGCTCACTAAATCGGGACTCAGGGGAGACCCAGTACTTC. This chain connects TRBV18 to TRBJ2-5, with a tentative D call TRBD2 (6 bases). The germline V gene has CDR1 KGHSH and CDR2 LQKENI. V dropped 4 bases and J dropped 5 bases, with 17 bases sitting between them. There are 15 residues in the CDR3. Full variable domain (missing parts from reference TRBV18 and TRBJ2-5): NAGVMQNPRHLVRRRGQEARLRCSPMKGHSHVYWYRQLPEEGLKFMVYLQKENIIDESGMPKERFSAEFPKEGPSILRIQQVVRGDSAAYFCASSLNRDSGETQYFGPGTRLLVL.

This sequence joins TRBV27 and TRBJ2-3; 9 bases fit TRBD2. The CDR3 spans 13 residues. V lost 10 bases, J lost 4 bases, and 6 bases stayed unmatched. The germline V gene has CDR1 MNHEY and CDR2 SMNVEV (reference sequence). In nucleotides, the CDR3 is TGTGCCATCGGCGGGGGGGCCGCAGATACGCAGTATTTT. Amino acids: CAIGGGAADTQYF.

The chain links TRBV12-5 to TRBJ2-2, with D maybe TRBD1 (5 bases). V was shortened by 3 bases and J by 3 bases, with 17 bases between the two germline ends. The CDR3 spans 17 residues. The germline V gene has CDR1 LGHNT and CDR2 FRNRAP. This chain's CDR3 is CASGFVTGTLHTGELFF. The CDR3 bases are TGTGCTAGTGGTTTCGTTACAGGCACACTTCACACCGGGGAGCTGTTTTTT.

This chain links TRBV6-5 with TRBJ2-7; D may correspond to TRBD1 or TRBD2 (6 bases each). This CDR3 comprises 15 residues. Trimming left V 0 bases short and J 4 bases short, with 13 bases between. Germline V gives CDR1 MNHEY, CDR2 SVGAGI. CDR3 DNA: TGTGCCAGCAGTTACTCCCTAAGGAGGGGGTACGAGCAGTACTTC. Protein product: CASSYSLRRGYEQYF.